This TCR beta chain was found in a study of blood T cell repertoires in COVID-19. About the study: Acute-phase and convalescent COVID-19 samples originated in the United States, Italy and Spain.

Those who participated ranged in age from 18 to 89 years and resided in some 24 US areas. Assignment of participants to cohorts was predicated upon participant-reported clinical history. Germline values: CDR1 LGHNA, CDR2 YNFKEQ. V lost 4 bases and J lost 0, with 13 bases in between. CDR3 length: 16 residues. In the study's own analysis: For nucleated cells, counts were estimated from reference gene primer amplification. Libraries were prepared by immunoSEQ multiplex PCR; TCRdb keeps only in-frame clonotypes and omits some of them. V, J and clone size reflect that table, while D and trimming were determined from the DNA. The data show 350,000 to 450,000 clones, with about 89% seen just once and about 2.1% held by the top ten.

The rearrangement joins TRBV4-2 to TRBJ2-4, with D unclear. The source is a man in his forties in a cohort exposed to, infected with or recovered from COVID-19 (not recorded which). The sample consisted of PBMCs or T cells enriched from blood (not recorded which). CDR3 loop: CASSPESTIAKNIQYF. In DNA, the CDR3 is TGTGCCAGCAGCCCCGAATCGACAATAGCCAAAAACATTCAGTACTTC.